The rows below give T cell receptor beta chains drawn from one sample of a study of regulatory T cells in long-lasting Graves disease. MiXCR, run by TCRdb on the multiplex PCR reads, gives a single entry per CDR3 protein. The table lists 500,000 to 800,000 distinct CDR3 sequences, around 32% of them singletons. Sequences were derived from peripheral blood mononuclear cells (PBMCs), sampled when the disease was refractory, from a patient treated with antithyroid drugs. The receptors stem from a female donor with Graves disease. Both conserved end residues are part of each CDR3. D genes are given only for firm matches. Size tells how often a clone was seen (once, few, many) or the class of an expanded clone, and some rows leave it out.

>many|NA|TRBV5-6|TRBJ2-7
TGTGCCAGCAGCCGCGCCGGAGGCTACGAGCAGTACTTC
CASSRAGGYEQYF
>many|NA|TRBV7-2|TRBJ1-2
TGTGCCAGCAGCCCCCGCCGGGACGTAGGCGGCTACACCTTC
CASSPRRDVGGYTF
>NA|NA|TRBV11-2|TRBJ1-2
TGTGCCAGCAGCTTAGATCAGCTGCCAGGCTTGTTTGGCTACACCTTC
CASSLDQLPGLFGYTF
>many|NA|TRBV28|TRBJ1-4
TGTGCCAGCAGTTCTCCTGGACACAGACCAAATGAAAAACTGTTTTTT
CASSSPGHRPNEKLFF
>many|NA|TRBV12-3/TRBV12-4|TRBJ2-4
TGTGCCAGCAGTTTGGGGCTTACTCTAGCCAAAAACATTCAGTACTTC
CASSLGLTLAKNIQYF
>NA|NA|TRBV19|TRBJ2-2
TGTGCCAGTAGCGCGCCCATCAACACCGGGGAGCTGTTTTTT
CASSAPINTGELFF
>many|NA|TRBV7-2|TRBJ1-4
TGTGCCAGCAGCGGAGGGGCGTCTAATGAAAAACTGTTTTTT
CASSGGASNEKLFF
>NA|NA|TRBV7-9|TRBJ2-7
TGTGCCAGCAGCCAGAGCCCGGGGGCCTCCTACGAGCAGTACTTC
CASSQSPGASYEQYF
>NA|TRBD2|TRBV12-3/TRBV12-4|TRBJ2-1
TGTGCCAGCAGAAACAAGCGGGAGGGTAACTACAATGAGCAGTTCTTC
CASRNKREGNYNEQFF
>NA|NA|TRBV3-1|TRBJ2-1
TGTGCCAGCAGCCTAGCGGATGAGCAGTTCTTC
CASSLADEQFF
>NA|TRBD1|TRBV30|TRBJ2-5
TGTGCCTGGAGTTCAGGGGGCAGAGAGACCCAGTACTTC
CAWSSGGRETQYF
>NA|TRBD1|TRBV9|TRBJ1-6
TGTGCCAGCAGCGCGAGAACAGGGGAAAATTCACCCCTCCACTTT
CASSARTGENSPLHF
>NA|TRBD1|TRBV12-5|TRBJ2-2
TGTGCTAGTTCCCACAGGGGGTCCAGGGAGCTGTTTTTT
CASSHRGSRELFF
>NA|NA|TRBV27|TRBJ1-1
TGTGCCAGCAGTTCTTGGACTGAAGCTTTCTTT
CASSSWTEAFF
>many|TRBD1|TRBV2|TRBJ1-2
TGTGCCAGCAGTTCAACAGGGGATGATGGCTACACCTTC
CASSSTGDDGYTF
>few|NA|TRBV27|TRBJ2-4
TGTGCCAGCAGTTTATCGCGCAGAACTCTAATAAACATTCAGTACTTC
CASSLSRRTLINIQYF
>many|NA|TRBV12-5|TRBJ1-1
TGTGCTAGTGGTTTGGTAGTGGGAACTGAAGCTTTCTTT
CASGLVVGTEAFF